Detailed here is one T cell receptor beta chain. V was shortened by 4 bases and J by 0 bases, with 25 bases between the two germline ends. Germline loops: CDR1 WSHSY, CDR2 SAAADI. CDR3 size: 20 residues. In the source study's methods: Reference gene primer amplification yielded estimated nucleated cell counts. Profiled with immunoSEQ multiplex PCR; TCRdb holds only in-frame clones, not every one. V and J calls and clone size follow that table, whereas D and trimming were derived from the DNA. The table includes about 210,000 clones, approximately 89% detected once. The data were obtained in a study of blood T cell repertoires in COVID-19. Turning to the study itself: Italy, Spain and the United States were the sources of the convalescent and acute COVID-19 samples. PBMCs, B-cell-depleted T cells, or T cells provided the cDNA or gDNA that made up the material.

This chain joins TRBV10-2 and TRBJ1-5; D possibly corresponds to TRBD1 (6 bases). Material for sequencing was peripheral blood. The receptor comes from a middle-aged woman with acute or convalescent COVID-19. The CDR3, as DNA: TGCGCCAGCAGTGGGGGGGGAATCCCCCGGACAGTAAATAGCAATCAGCCCCAGCATTTT. Translating gives CASSGGGIPRTVNSNQPQHF.